Here is one TCR beta chain with its context. This clonotype has ten or more counts. Its antigen is not yet known. No base qualities exist here, and no much larger clone lies one base off it. CDR1 SGHTA and CDR2 FQGNSA are derived from the germline V gene. The trim is 1 base for V and 0 bases for J, with a gap of 9 bases between the germline ends. The CDR3 contains 15 residues, cysteine and phenylalanine counted. The entry retains the CDR3 DNA only, 45 bases that are in frame from base 1. The record originates from a study of T-cell reconstitution after alpha-beta-depleted transplantation in children listed by TCRdb under 2016. Concerning the study at large: Using TCR repertoire profiling, the study followed T-cell immune reconstitution in a quantitative way in children after TCRalphabeta/CD19-depleted allogeneic hematopoietic cell transplantation.

The protocol used for the library was PCR. Sequencing was carried out with an Illumina HiSeq 2500. TCR library preparation used molecular barcoding, with unique molecular identifiers applied to normalize quantification of the TCRbeta repertoire. TCRdb reworked the public reads: Q25 trimming with fastp, MiXCR clone assembly, productive beta chains retained. A single entry per CDR3 protein holds the most common genes and DNA from its merged rows. Across this sample there are 150,000 to 250,000 distinct CDR3 sequences, with roughly 14% seen only once. The top ten hold around 13% of the sample. The rearranged chain carries TRBV7-2 and TRBJ2-5, and the D gene may be TRBD2, 6 bases matching. Sequenced material: PBMCs from the stem cell graft donor, taken from the stem cell graft. The sequence was obtained from a human donor who donated a stem cell graft to a child with acute lymphoblastic leukemia. CDR3 protein: CASSLGGLYQETQYF. The DNA is TGTGCCAGCAGCTTAGGGGGACTGTACCAAGAGACCCAGTACTTC.